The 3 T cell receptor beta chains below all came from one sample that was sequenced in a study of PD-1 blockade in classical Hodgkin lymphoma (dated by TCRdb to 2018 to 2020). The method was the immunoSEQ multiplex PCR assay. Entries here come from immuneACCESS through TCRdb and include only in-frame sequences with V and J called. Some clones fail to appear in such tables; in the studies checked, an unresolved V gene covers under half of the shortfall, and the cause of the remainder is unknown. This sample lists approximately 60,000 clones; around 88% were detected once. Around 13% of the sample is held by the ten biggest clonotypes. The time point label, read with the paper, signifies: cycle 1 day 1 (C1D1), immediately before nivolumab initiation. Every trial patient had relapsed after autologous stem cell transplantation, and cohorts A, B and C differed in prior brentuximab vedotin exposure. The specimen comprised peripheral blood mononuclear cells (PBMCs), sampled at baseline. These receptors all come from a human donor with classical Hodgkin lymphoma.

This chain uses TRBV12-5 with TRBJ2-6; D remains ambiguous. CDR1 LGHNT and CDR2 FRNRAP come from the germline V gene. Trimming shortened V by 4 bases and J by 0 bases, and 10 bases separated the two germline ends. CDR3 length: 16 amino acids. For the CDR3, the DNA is TGTGCTAGTGGTTACCAGACGGTCTCTGGGGCCAACGTCCTGACTTTC. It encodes CASGYQTVSGANVLTF.

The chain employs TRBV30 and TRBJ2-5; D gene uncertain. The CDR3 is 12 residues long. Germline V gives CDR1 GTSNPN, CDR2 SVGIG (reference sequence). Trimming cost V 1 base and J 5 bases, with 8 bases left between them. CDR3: CAWSGGTETQYF. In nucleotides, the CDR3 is TGTGCCTGGAGTGGGGGAACGGAGACCCAGTACTTC.

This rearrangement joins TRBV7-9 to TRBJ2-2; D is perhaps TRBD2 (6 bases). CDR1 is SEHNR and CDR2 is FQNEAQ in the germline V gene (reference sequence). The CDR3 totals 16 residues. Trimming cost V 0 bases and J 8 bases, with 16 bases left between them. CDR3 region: CASSLAWTGREGELFF. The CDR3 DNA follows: TGTGCCAGCAGCTTAGCATGGACCGGGCGGGAAGGGGAGCTGTTTTTT. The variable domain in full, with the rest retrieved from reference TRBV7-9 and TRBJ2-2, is DTGVSQNPRHKITKRGQNVTFRCDPISEHNRLYWYRQTLGQGPEFLTYFQNEAQLEKSRLLSDRFSAERPKGSFSTLEIQRTEQGDSAMYLCASSLAWTGREGELFFGEGSRLTVL.